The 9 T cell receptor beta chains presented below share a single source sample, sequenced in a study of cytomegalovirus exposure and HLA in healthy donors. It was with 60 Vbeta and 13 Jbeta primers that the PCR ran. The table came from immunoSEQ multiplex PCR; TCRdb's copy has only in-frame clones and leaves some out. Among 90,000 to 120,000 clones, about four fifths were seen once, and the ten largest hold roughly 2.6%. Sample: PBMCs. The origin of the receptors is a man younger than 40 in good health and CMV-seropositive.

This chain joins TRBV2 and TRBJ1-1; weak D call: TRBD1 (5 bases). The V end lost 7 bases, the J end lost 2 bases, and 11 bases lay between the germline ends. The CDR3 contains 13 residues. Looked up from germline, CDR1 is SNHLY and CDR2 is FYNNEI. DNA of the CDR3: TGTGCCAGCACCCAAGGGGTAAACACTGAAGCTTTCTTT. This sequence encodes CASTQGVNTEAFF.

DNA of the CDR3: TGCGCCAGCAGCTTCACAGGGAGCACCGGGGAGCTGTTTTTT. This encodes CASSFTGSTGELFF. The rearrangement joins TRBV5-1 to TRBJ2-2; D might be TRBD1 (6 bases). The CDR3 extends over 14 amino acids. Germline CDR1 is SGHRS and CDR2 is YFSETQ. The ends were cut back, 2 bases at V and 4 bases at J, with 9 bases in the middle.

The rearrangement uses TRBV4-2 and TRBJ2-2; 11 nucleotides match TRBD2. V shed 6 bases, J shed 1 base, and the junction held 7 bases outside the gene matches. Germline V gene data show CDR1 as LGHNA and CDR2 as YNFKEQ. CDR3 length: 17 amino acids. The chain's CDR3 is CASSRSSGGRNTGELFF. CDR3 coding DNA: TGTGCCAGCAGTCGTTCTAGCGGGGGGCGGAACACCGGGGAGCTGTTTTTT.

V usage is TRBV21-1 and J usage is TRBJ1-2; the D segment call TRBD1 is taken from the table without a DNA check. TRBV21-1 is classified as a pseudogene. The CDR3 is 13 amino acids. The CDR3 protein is CASTRQGARGYTF. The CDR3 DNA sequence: TGTGCCAGCACCCGACAGGGGGCGCGCGGCTACACCTTC.

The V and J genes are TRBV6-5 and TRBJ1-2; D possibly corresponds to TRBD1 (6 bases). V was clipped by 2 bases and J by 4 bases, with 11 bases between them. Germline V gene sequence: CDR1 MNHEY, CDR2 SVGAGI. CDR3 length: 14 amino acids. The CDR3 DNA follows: TGTGCCAGCAGTTACGCGGGGGGCGGCTATGGCTACACCTTC. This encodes CASSYAGGGYGYTF.

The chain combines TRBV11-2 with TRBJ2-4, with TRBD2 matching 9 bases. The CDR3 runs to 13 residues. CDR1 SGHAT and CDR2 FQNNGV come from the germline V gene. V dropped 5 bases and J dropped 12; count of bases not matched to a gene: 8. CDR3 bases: TGTGCCAGCAGCGAGGCCGGGACTAGCAGTCAGTACTTC. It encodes CASSEAGTSSQYF. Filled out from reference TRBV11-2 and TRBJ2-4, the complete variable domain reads EAGVAQSPRYKIIEKRQSVAFWCNPISGHATLYWYQQILGQGPKLLIQFQNNGVVDDSQLPKDRFSAERLKGVDSTLKIQPAKLEDSAVYLCASSEAGTSSQYFGAGTRLSVL.

CDR3 sequence reads: CASGGDSITRGAFF. As DNA, the CDR3 is TGTGCTAGTGGTGGTGACTCGATAACTCGGGGGGCTTTCTTT. The rearrangement links TRBV12-5 to TRBJ1-1; D possibly corresponds to TRBD1 (5 bases). CDR3 length equals 14 residues. Per the germline V gene, CDR1 is LGHNT and CDR2 is FRNRAP. V was pared by 5 bases and J by 11 bases, with 21 bases between.

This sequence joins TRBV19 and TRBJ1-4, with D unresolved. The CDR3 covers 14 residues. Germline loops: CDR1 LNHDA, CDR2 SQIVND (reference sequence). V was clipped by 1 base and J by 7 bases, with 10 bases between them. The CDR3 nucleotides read TGTGCCAGTAGTATAGGAAAACTAGCTGAAAAACTGTTTTTT. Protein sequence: CASSIGKLAEKLFF. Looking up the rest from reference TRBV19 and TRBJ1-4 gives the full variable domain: DGGITQSPKYLFRKEGQNVTLSCEQNLNHDAMYWYRQDPGQGLRLIYYSQIVNDFQKGDIAEGYSVSREKKESFPLTVTSAQKNPTAFYLCASSIGKLAEKLFFGSGTQLSVL.

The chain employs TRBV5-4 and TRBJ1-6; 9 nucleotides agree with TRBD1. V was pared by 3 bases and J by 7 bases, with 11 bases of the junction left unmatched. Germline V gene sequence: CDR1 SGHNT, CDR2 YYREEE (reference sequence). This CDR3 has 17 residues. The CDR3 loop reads CASSSFFRDRENSPLHF. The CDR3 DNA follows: TGTGCCAGCAGCTCTTTTTTCCGGGACAGGGAAAATTCACCCCTCCACTTT. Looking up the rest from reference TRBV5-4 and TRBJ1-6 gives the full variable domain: ETGVTQSPTHLIKTRGQQVTLRCSSQSGHNTVSWYQQALGQGPQFIFQYYREEENGRGNFPPRFSGLQFPNYSSELNVNALELDDSALYLCASSSFFRDRENSPLHFGNGTRLTVT.